Here is one TCR beta chain with its context. The antigen this receptor binds is unknown. Base qualities are missing; no much larger clone stands one base away. The sample belongs to a study of blood T cell repertoires in COVID-19 (TCRdb year 2020). Study-level background: Samples from collaborators originated in the United States, Italy and Spain and spanned both the acute and convalescent phases of COVID-19. The material from the prospective study consisted of cDNA or gDNA derived from T cells, B-cell-depleted T cells, or PBMCs. Subjects who had been exposed to COVID-19, were actively infected with it, or had recovered from it provided the deeply sampled blood TCRbeta repertoires that made up the dataset. The repertoires were released in a freely available public database meant as a resource for research on the immune response to SARS-CoV-2. Samples came from the ongoing ImmuneRACE study (first 160 participants) plus 1,254 subjects from 6 global collaborators. Sample metadata almost always included a de-identified subject ID, COVID-19 status, age in years and sex. Where HLA class I and class II types were available, the types were taken from metadata supplied by the sample provider, not from assay-based typing. Points the paper makes about the study in general: Clinical and demographic metadata were provided uncurated, with the amount varying by source and participant.

Taken from the germline V gene, the CDR1 and CDR2 loops are SGHRS and YFSETQ. The CDR3 covers 13 residues, taking in both the cysteine and the phenylalanine. Only the CDR3 portion is preserved as DNA: 39 bases, with reading frame beginning at the first base. V ends up 6 bases short and J 14 bases short, with an unmatched junction base count of 7. Collaborating institutions collected whole blood in K2EDTA tubes following their own protocols. For TCRbeta analysis, collaborator samples were shipped as frozen whole blood, as isolated PBMCs, or as DNA extracted from either sample type. TCRbeta CDR3 regions were amplified from genomic DNA using the immunoSEQ Assay, a bias-controlled multiplex PCR. As for how the authors treated the data: The number of nucleated cells in each sample was estimated by amplification of reference gene primers within the assay. To quantify the absolute abundance of each unique TCRbeta CDR3 rearrangement, sequence reads were collapsed and filtered. Productive Simpson clonality was computed per sample as the square root of Simpson's diversity index over productive rearrangements. The source is immuneACCESS, and TCRdb retained only in-frame sequences with V and J called. Part of the clones is not carried over; for the studies checked, unresolved V genes explain less than half of this, and the remainder is unexplained. That table is the source of V, J and clone size, and D and trimming were worked out from the DNA. The table for this sample lists about 220,000 clones; roughly 84% of them were counted only once. Of the sample, 2% to 2.5% falls within the top ten clones.

The source is a woman aged 60-70 years with acute or convalescent COVID-19. The chain employs TRBV5-1 and TRBJ1-6, with 11 bases aligning to TRBD1. Sequenced sample: peripheral blood. The CDR3 loop reads CASNGTGGFTLHF. The DNA sequence is TGCGCCAGCAACGGGACAGGGGGGTTCACCCTCCACTTT.